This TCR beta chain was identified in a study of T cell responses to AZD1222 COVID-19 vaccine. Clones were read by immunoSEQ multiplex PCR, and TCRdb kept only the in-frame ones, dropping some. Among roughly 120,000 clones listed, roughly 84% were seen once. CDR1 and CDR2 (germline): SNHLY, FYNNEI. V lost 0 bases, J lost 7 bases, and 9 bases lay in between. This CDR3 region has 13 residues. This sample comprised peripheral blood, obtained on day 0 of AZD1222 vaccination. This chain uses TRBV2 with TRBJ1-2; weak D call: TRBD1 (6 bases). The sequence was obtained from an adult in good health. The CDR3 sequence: CASSEATGSGYTF. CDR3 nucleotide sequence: TGTGCCAGCAGTGAAGCCACAGGGAGTGGCTACACCTTC.